The T cell receptor (beta chain) under discussion was sequenced for a study of graft-versus-host responses after intestinal transplantation. Study details: Transplant types were multivisceral, liver-intestinal, or isolated intestinal. Following induction with anti-thymocyte globulin, all recipients were given tacrolimus and steroids for about 3 years. Study findings and constraints: Some patients had graft-donor T cell macrochimerism, and their allografts showed high graft-versus-host to host-versus-graft clonal ratios. In recipient marrow, GvH clones were found, and some appeared first in ileum or blood.

Clones were sequenced by immunoSEQ multiplex PCR, and TCRdb holds only the in-frame ones, with some missing. The sample holds 25,000 or so clones, around nine tenths seen once. CDR1 is SGHNT and CDR2 is YENEEA in the germline V gene. V lost 2 bases, J lost 3 bases, and 3 bases lay in between. The CDR3 has 12 residues. As regards this clone: Its antigen is currently unknown.

The sequencing used PBMCs, collected around 38 days after intestinal transplant. The genes are TRBV11-3 and TRBJ2-3; D is unclear. The sequence was collected from a human patient who received an intestinal transplant, so some T cells may come from the graft donor. The CDR3 DNA is TGTGCCAGCAGCTTACGAACAGATACGCAGTATTTT. This gives the protein CASSLRTDTQYF.